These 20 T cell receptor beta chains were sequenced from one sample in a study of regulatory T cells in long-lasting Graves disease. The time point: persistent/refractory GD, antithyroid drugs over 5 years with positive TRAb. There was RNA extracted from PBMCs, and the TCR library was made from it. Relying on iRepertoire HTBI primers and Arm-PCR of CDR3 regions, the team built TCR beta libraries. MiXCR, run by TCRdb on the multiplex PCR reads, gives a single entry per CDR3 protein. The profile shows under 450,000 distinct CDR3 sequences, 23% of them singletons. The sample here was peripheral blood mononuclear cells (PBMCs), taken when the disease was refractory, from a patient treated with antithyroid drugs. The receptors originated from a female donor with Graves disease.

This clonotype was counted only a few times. The chain's CDR3 is CASSPFGGNTEAFF. CDR3 in DNA: TGTGCCAGCAGCCCGTTCGGGGGGAACACTGAAGCTTTCTTT. The chain uses TRBV9 and TRBJ1-1; D might be TRBD1 (5 bases). This CDR3 is built from 14 residues. The V end lost 4 bases, the J end lost 1 base, and 11 bases lay between the germline ends. The germline CDR1 and CDR2 sequences are SGDLS and YYNGEE.

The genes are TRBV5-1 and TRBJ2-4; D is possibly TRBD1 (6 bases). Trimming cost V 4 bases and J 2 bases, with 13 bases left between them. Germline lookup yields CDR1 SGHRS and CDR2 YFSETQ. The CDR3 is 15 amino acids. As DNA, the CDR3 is TGCGCCAGCAGCCCAGGACAGATCACCAAAAACATTCAGTACTTC. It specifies CASSPGQITKNIQYF.

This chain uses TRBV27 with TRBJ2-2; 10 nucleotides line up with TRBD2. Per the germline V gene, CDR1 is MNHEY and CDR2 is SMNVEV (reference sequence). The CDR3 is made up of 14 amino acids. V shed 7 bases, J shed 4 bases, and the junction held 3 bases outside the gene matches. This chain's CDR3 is CASKGLAFTGELFF. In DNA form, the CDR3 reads TGTGCCAGCAAGGGACTAGCGTTCACCGGGGAGCTGTTTTTT.

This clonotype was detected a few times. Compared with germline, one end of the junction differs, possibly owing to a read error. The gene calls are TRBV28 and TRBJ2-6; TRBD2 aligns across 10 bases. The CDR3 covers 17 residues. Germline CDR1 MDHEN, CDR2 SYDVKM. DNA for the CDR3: TGTGCCAGCAGCCCGACTAGCGGGCTCTCTGGGACCAACGTCCTGACTTTC. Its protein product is CASSPTSGLSGTNVLTF.

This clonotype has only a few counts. The CDR3 nucleotides are TGTGCCAGCAGGAACCAGGGGAGTTCGTATTCACCCCTCCACTTT. This encodes CASRNQGSSYSPLHF. The chain has TRBV6-1 and TRBJ1-6; TRBD1 is a possible D gene (6 bases). The CDR3 covers 15 residues. V dropped 6 bases and J dropped 8 bases, with 17 bases sitting between them. Germline CDR1 MNHNS, CDR2 SASEGT.

The CDR3 DNA reads TGTGCCAGCAGCCCCTCAAACAGGGGGCGGTACGAGCAGTACTTC. Encoded protein: CASSPSNRGRYEQYF. The chain uses TRBV7-2 and TRBJ2-7; 9 bases are shared with TRBD1. V dropped 5 bases and J dropped 4; count of bases not matched to a gene: 9. There are 15 residues in the CDR3. The germline gives CDR1 SGHTA, CDR2 FQGNSA.

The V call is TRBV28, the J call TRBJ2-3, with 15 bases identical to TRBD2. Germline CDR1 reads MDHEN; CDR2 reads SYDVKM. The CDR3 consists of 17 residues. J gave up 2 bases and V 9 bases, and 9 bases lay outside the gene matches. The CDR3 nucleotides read TGTGCCAGATCAAAAGGACTAGCGGGAGGGGTCACAGATACGCAGTATTTT. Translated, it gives CARSKGLAGGVTDTQYF.

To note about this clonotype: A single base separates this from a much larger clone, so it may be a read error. The CDR3 region has the DNA TGTGCCAGCGGTTATCAGCGTAGGGAGACCCAGTACTTC. Protein sequence: CASGYQRRETQYF. This chain joins TRBV6-5 and TRBJ2-5; D ambiguous. The CDR3 totals 13 residues. The V gene's germline CDR1 is MNHEY and CDR2 SVGAGI.

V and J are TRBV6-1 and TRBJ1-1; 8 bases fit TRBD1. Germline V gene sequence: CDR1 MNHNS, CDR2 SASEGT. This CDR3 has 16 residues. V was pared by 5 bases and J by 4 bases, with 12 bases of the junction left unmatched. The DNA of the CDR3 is TGTGCCAGCAGTCCACAGGGGGGTTTATCTAGCACTGAAGCTTTCTTT. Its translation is CASSPQGGLSSTEAFF.

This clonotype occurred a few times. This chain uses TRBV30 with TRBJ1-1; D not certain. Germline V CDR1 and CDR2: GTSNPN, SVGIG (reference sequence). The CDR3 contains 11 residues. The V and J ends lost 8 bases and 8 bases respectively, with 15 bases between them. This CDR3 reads CALVAGIEAFF. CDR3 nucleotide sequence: TGTGCCCTGGTGGCGGGGATCGAAGCTTTCTTT.

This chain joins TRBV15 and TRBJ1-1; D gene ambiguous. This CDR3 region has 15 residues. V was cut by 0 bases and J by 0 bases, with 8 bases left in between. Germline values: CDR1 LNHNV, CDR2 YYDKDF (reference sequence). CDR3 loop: CATSRDRRLNTEAFF. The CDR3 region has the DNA TGTGCCACCAGCAGAGATCGACGGCTGAACACTGAAGCTTTCTTT.

CDR3 in amino acids: CASSWWDGDTEAFF. CDR3 in DNA: TGTGCCAGCAGCTGGTGGGACGGGGACACTGAAGCTTTCTTT. V and J are TRBV7-6 and TRBJ1-1, with TRBD1 as a possible D gene (5 bases). With 4 bases removed from V and 3 bases from J, the gap between germline ends came to 12 bases. Germline CDR1 SGHVS, CDR2 FNYEAQ. The CDR3 consists of 14 residues.

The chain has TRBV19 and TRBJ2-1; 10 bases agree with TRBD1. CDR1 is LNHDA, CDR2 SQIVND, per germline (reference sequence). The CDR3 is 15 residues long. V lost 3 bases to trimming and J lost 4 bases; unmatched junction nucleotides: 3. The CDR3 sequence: CASSMGQGMYNEQFF. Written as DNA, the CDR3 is TGTGCCAGTAGTATGGGACAGGGGATGTACAATGAGCAGTTCTTC.

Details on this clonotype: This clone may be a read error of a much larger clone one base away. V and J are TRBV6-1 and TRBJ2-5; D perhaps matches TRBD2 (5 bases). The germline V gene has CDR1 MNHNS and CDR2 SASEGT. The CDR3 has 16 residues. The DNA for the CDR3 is TGTGCCATCAGTGAGTCGACTAAGGGAACCGGAGAGACCCATTACTTC. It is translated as CAISESTKGTGETHYF.

CDR3 coding DNA: TGCAGTGCTAGTCGGGACAGTGGCAATGAGCAGTTCTTC. It translates to CSASRDSGNEQFF. J is TRBJ2-1 and V is TRBV20-1; 7 positions agree with TRBD1. V shed 3 bases, J shed 6 bases, and the junction held 5 bases outside the gene matches. The CDR3 contains 13 residues. Germline lookup yields CDR1 DFQATT and CDR2 SNEGSKA (reference sequence).

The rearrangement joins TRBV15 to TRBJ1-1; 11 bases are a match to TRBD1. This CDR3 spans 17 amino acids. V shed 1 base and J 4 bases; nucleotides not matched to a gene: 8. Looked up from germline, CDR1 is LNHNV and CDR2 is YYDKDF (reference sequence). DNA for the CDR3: TGTGCCACCAGCAGAGTATCTGGGACAGGGGGTGGCACTGAAGCTTTCTTT. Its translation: CATSRVSGTGGGTEAFF.

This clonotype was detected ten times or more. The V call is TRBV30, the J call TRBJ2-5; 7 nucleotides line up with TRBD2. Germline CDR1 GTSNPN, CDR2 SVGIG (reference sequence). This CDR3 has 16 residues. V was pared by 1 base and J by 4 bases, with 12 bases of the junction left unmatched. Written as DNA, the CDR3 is TGTGCCTGGAGTGACTTTAGCGGGCTGGGGAGAGAGACCCAGTACTTC. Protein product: CAWSDFSGLGRETQYF.

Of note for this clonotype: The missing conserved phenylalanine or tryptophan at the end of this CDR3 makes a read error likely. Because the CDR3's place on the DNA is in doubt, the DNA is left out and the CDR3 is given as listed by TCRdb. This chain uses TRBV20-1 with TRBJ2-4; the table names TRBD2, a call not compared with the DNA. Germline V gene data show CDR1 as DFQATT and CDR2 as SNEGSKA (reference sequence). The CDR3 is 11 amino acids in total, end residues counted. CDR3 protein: CSAGLAGGPSA.

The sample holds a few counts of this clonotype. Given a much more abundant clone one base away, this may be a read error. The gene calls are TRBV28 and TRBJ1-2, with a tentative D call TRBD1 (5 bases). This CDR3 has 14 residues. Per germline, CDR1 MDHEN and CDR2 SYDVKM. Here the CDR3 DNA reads TGTGCCAGCAGGGGCAGAAAAGGGGACTATGGCTACGCCTTC. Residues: CASRGRKGDYGYAF.

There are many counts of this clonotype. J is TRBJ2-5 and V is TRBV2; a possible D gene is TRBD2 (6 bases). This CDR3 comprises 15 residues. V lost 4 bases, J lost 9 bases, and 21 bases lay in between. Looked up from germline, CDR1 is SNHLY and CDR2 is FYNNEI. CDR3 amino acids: CASSVTGSPTGSQYF. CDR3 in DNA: TGTGCCAGCAGTGTGACCGGGAGCCCCACGGGGTCCCAGTACTTC.